This T cell receptor beta chain appears in the sequencing data of a study of PD-1 blockade in mismatch repair-deficient tumors. Study-level results: Tumor-resident clones, often undetectable pretreatment in blood, expanded then contracted after pembrolizumab.

Three pembrolizumab responders had their TCRs sequenced. This CDR3 is 16 amino acids long. The germline V gene has CDR1 SGHRS and CDR2 YFSETQ. V dropped 4 bases and J dropped 2 bases, with 17 bases sitting between them. Profiling relied on immunoSEQ multiplex PCR, and the TCRdb table lists in-frame clones only, not all of them. The sample has around 62,000 clones; almost 80% are singletons. A word on this clone: The antigen is not known.

This sequence originates from an adult with mismatch repair-deficient cancer. The rearrangement uses TRBV5-1 and TRBJ2-3; TRBD2 is a possible D gene (6 bases). Here the sequenced sample was peripheral blood, taken 2 weeks after starting pembrolizumab. The CDR3 region has the DNA TGCGCCAGCAGCCGGACCGGGACTTCATTCACAGATACGCAGTATTTT. It specifies CASSRTGTSFTDTQYF.